The TCR beta chain described here comes from a study of Ad26.COV2.S vaccination and SARS-CoV-2 variants. Whole-study context: A COV1001 Ad26.COV2.S trial-arm participant provided the sample. The authors gave Ad26.COV2.S intramuscularly, either once or twice 56 days apart. Findings of the study overall: Among vaccine recipients, spike-specific TCR breadth exceeded that of placebo recipients.

The treatment: about 20 received Ad26.COV2.S at low or high dose, single or two shots; 5 received placebo; per-sample allocation not given. On day 63 after the first injection, vaccine and placebo recipients gave samples. This table comes from immunoSEQ multiplex PCR, and its TCRdb copy is limited to in-frame clones, with some not included. The sample records approximately 340,000 clones, 80% to 90% being singletons. To note about this clone: Its target is unknown.

CDR1 and CDR2 from the germline V gene are SGDLS and YYNGEE. After removal of 0 bases from V and 4 bases from J, the junction contained 4 bases not matched to a gene. The length of the CDR3 is 15 residues. The receptor was isolated from a person between 18 and 65 years old who received the Ad26.COV2.S COVID-19 vaccine or a placebo. V usage is TRBV9 and J usage is TRBJ2-7; 10 nucleotides line up with TRBD1. Sequences were derived from peripheral blood, sampled in a trial of Ad26.COV2.S vaccine versus placebo. CDR3 DNA sequence: TGTGCCAGCAGCGTAGGACAGGGGGCAGGGTACGAGCAGTACTTC. As protein: CASSVGQGAGYEQYF. Looking up the rest from reference TRBV9 and TRBJ2-7 gives the full variable domain: DSGVTQTPKHLITATGQRVTLRCSPRSGDLSVYWYQQSLDQGLQFLIQYYNGEERAKGNILERFSAQQFPDLHSELNLSSLELGDSALYFCASSVGQGAGYEQYFGPGTRLTVT.